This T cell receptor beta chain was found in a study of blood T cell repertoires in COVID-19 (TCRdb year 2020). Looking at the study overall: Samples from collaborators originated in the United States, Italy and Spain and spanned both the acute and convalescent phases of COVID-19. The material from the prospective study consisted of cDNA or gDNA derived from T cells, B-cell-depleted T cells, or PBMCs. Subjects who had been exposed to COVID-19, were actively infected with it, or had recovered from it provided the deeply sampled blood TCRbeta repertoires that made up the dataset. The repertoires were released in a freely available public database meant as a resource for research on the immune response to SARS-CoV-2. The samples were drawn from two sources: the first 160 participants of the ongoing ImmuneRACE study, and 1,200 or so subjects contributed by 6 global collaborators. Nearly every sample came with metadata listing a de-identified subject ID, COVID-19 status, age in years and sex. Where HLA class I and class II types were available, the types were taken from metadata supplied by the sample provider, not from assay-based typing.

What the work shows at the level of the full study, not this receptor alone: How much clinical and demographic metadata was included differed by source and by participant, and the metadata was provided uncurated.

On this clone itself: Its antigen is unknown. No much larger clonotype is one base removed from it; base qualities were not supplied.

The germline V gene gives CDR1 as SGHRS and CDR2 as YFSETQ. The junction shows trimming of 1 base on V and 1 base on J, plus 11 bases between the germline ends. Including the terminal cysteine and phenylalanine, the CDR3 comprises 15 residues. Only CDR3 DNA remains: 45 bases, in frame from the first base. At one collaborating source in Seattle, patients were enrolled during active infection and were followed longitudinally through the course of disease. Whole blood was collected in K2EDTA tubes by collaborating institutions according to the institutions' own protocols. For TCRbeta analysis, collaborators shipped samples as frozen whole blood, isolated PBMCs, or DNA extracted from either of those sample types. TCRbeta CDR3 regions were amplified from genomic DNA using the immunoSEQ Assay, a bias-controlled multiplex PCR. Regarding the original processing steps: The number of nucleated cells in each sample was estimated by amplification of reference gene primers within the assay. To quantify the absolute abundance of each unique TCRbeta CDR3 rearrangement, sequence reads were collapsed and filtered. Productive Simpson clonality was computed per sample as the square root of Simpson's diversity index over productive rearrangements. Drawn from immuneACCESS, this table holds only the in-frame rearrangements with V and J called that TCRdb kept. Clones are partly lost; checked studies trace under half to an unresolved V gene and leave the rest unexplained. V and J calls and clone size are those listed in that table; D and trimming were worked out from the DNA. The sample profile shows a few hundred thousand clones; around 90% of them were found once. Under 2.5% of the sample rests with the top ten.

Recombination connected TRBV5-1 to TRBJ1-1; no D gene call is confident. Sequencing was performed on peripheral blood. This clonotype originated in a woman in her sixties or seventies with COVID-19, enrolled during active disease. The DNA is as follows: TGCGCCAGCAGCTTGTCACTGGGCGCGAACACTGAAGCTTTCTTT. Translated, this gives CASSLSLGANTEAFF.